This T cell receptor beta chain was captured in a study of blood T cell repertoires in COVID-19. Across the whole study: Samples of COVID-19 (acute and convalescent) were obtained from the United States, Italy and Spain. T cells, B-cell-depleted T cells, or PBMCs supplied cDNA or gDNA.

Trimming removed 6 bases from V and 9 bases from J, with 6 bases in between. Germline CDR1 GTSNPN, CDR2 SVGIG (reference sequence). CDR3 size: 9 residues. As handled by the study authors: How many nucleated cells were present was estimated from reference gene primer amplification. Assay: immunoSEQ multiplex PCR; the TCRdb copy retains only in-frame clones and omits some. The V and J calls and clone size are taken from that table; D and trimming were inferred from the DNA. In the table there are about 180,000 clones, 80% to 85% of which are singletons. Enrolled during active infection, Seattle patients were then followed longitudinally.

The receptor was isolated from a middle-aged woman with COVID-19, enrolled during active disease. V and J are TRBV30 and TRBJ1-5; D call uncertain. The sample comprised peripheral blood. Here the CDR3 reads CACPGPQHF. Here the CDR3 DNA reads TGTGCCTGCCCGGGGCCCCAGCATTTT.